Shown below are 17 T cell receptor beta chains from a single sample sequenced in a study of cytomegalovirus exposure and HLA in healthy donors. The PCR had 60 Vbeta and 13 Jbeta primers. The table came from immunoSEQ multiplex PCR; TCRdb's copy has only in-frame clones and leaves some out. The profile shows under 90,000 clones, approximately 70% of them singletons. Material for sequencing was PBMCs. The receptors stem from a woman aged 50 to 60 in good health and CMV-seropositive.

This chain uses TRBV27 with TRBJ1-5; the D is unclear. This CDR3 has 15 residues. Germline CDR1 is MNHEY and CDR2 is SMNVEV (reference sequence). V lost 2 bases, J lost 0 bases, and 8 bases lay in between. As DNA, the CDR3 is TGTGCCAGCAGTTTAGTAGCAGATAGCAATCAGCCCCAGCATTTT. This gives the protein CASSLVADSNQPQHF.

The V call is TRBV10-3, the J call TRBJ2-5, with 10 bases that match TRBD1. This CDR3 is 14 amino acids long. Germline V gene sequence: CDR1 ENHRY, CDR2 SYGVKD. V lost 10 bases to trimming and J lost 5 bases; unmatched junction nucleotides: 10. The CDR3 spells CASNPDRGRETQYF. The CDR3 DNA sequence: TGTGCCAGCAACCCGGACAGGGGGAGGGAGACCCAGTACTTC.

The chain couples TRBV12-5 to TRBJ1-5; D gene unclear. There are 13 residues in the CDR3. Germline V gene sequence: CDR1 LGHNT, CDR2 FRNRAP. Trimming shortened V by 1 base and J by 5 bases, and 6 bases separated the two germline ends. The CDR3 loop is CASGLGGDQPQHF. The CDR3 DNA follows: TGTGCTAGTGGTTTGGGGGGAGATCAGCCCCAGCATTTT.

The chain employs TRBV20-1 and TRBJ2-1; D uncertain. The germline gives CDR1 DFQATT, CDR2 SNEGSKA (reference sequence). The CDR3 sequence is 11 residues long. Trimming took 0 bases from V and 8 from J, leaving 5 bases between them. The CDR3 nucleotides are TGCAGTGCTAGAGATCGGGATGAGCAGTTCTTC. It is translated as CSARDRDEQFF.

This chain uses TRBV18 with TRBJ2-7; 9 nucleotides match TRBD2. CDR3 length: 15 residues. J lost 3 bases, V lost 3 bases, and 6 bases had no gene match. Germline CDR1 reads KGHSH; CDR2 reads LQKENI. The CDR3 here is CASSPPGLANYEQYF. CDR3 nucleotide sequence: TGTGCCAGCTCACCTCCGGGACTAGCAAACTACGAGCAGTACTTC.

This clone was counted a few times. This CDR3 is CASSEGGILTEAFF. CDR3 nucleotide sequence: TGTGCCAGCAGTGAGGGGGGGATTCTTACTGAAGCTTTCTTT. This chain uses TRBV6-1 with TRBJ1-1; a possible D gene is TRBD1 (5 bases). The CDR3 sequence is 14 residues long. With 3 bases removed from V and 5 bases from J, the gap between germline ends came to 13 bases. CDR1 MNHNS and CDR2 SASEGT come from the germline V gene.

The gene calls are TRBV14 and TRBJ1-3, with D hard to call. Germline assignment: CDR1 SGHDN and CDR2 FVKESK. V was shortened by 0 bases and J by 0 bases, with 9 bases between the two germline ends. The CDR3 spans 16 residues. This chain's CDR3 is CASSQDQAFSGNTIYF. CDR3 nucleotide sequence: TGTGCCAGCAGCCAAGATCAGGCCTTCTCTGGAAACACCATATATTTT.

The genes are TRBV18 and TRBJ1-2; D gene uncertain. This CDR3 is built from 12 residues. With 6 bases removed from V and 4 bases from J, the gap between germline ends came to 9 bases. Germline V gene data show CDR1 as KGHSH and CDR2 as LQKENI. This CDR3 reads CASSDTLYGYTF. For the CDR3, the DNA is TGTGCCAGCTCCGACACTCTCTATGGCTACACCTTC.

V gene TRBV5-1 combines with J gene TRBJ2-5; possibly TRBD2 for D (5 bases). Germline V gives CDR1 SGHRS, CDR2 YFSETQ. This CDR3 spans 12 amino acids. V lost 4 bases to trimming and J lost 4 bases, with 8 bases between them. The CDR3 reads CASSIEGETQYF. In DNA form, the CDR3 reads TGCGCCAGCAGCATCGAGGGAGAGACCCAGTACTTC.

This clone was picked up one time. This chain uses TRBV2 with TRBJ2-5, with 9 bases identical to TRBD1. The CDR3 runs to 15 residues. J lost 6 bases, V lost 7 bases, and 12 bases had no gene match. From germline, CDR1 is SNHLY and CDR2 FYNNEI. The CDR3 DNA sequence: TGTGCCAGCATCCTACCGGGACAGGGCTCGCAGACCCAGTACTTC. It translates to CASILPGQGSQTQYF.

This clone was observed once. The chain recombines TRBV11-2 with TRBJ2-5; 9 bases agree with TRBD1. The CDR3 extends over 16 amino acids. V was pared by 1 base and J by 1 base, with 4 bases of the junction left unmatched. The germline gives CDR1 SGHAT, CDR2 FQNNGV. CDR3 bases: TGTGCCAGCAGCTTAGGGTACAGGGGGCTCCAAGAGACCCAGTACTTC. This gives the protein CASSLGYRGLQETQYF.

This sequence joins TRBV29-1 and TRBJ2-1; 12 nucleotides match TRBD2. Trimming at V came to 0 bases and at J to 9 bases, leaving 15 bases not matched to a gene. The germline V gene has CDR1 SQVTM and CDR2 ANQGSEA. The length of the CDR3 is 18 residues. The CDR3 protein is CSVEDLGSLAGGPSEQFF. The CDR3 nucleotides are TGCAGCGTTGAAGATCTGGGGTCCCTAGCGGGAGGGCCCAGTGAGCAGTTCTTC.

V gene TRBV19 combines with J gene TRBJ1-2; a weak D match, TRBD1 (5 bases). The CDR3 spans 15 residues. Germline CDR1 and CDR2: LNHDA and SQIVND (reference sequence). Trimming took off 3 bases at V and 1 base at J, with 12 bases between the two ends. This CDR3 reads CASSISPGLNYGYTF. In nucleotides, the CDR3 is TGTGCCAGTAGTATCTCTCCGGGACTTAACTATGGCTACACCTTC.

This clone occurred once. This chain uses TRBV7-2 with TRBJ2-2; 11 bases fit TRBD2. CDR1 is SGHTA and CDR2 is FQGNSA in the germline V gene. The J segment lost 5 bases and the V segment lost 2 bases, leaving 1 base of the junction unmatched. CDR3 size: 15 residues. CDR3 coding DNA: TGTGCCAGCAGCTTAATAGCGGGAGGGACCGGGGAGCTGTTTTTT. This sequence encodes CASSLIAGGTGELFF.

This clone showed up just once. The chain uses TRBV6-1 and TRBJ2-2; D not certain. Germline-derived CDR1 and CDR2 are MNHNS and SASEGT. The CDR3 is 16 amino acids. Trimming pared 2 bases from V and 0 bases from J, leaving 10 bases between. The CDR3 reads CASSERRQPNTGELFF. CDR3 coding DNA: TGTGCCAGCAGTGAAAGGCGGCAGCCGAACACCGGGGAGCTGTTTTTT.

This chain connects TRBV5-1 to TRBJ1-1; the D is unclear. The CDR3 is 15 amino acids. With 1 base removed from V and 5 bases from J, the gap between germline ends came to 15 bases. Looked up from germline, CDR1 is SGHRS and CDR2 is YFSETQ. CDR3 nucleotides: TGCGCCAGCAGCTTGATGGCCCAGACGGGGACTGAAGCTTTCTTT. Its protein product is CASSLMAQTGTEAFF.

The J gene is TRBJ2-1, the V gene TRBV11-3; TRBD1 matches at 9 bases. The germline V gene encodes CDR1 SGHNT and CDR2 YENEEA. J gave up 5 bases and V 0 bases, and 5 bases lay outside the gene matches. The CDR3 extends over 16 amino acids. CDR3 amino acids: CASSLERQGGNNEQFF. CDR3 sequence (DNA): TGTGCCAGCAGCTTAGAGCGACAGGGGGGGAACAATGAGCAGTTCTTC.